This T cell receptor (beta chain) was recovered during a study of shared T cell receptors in the human thymus. The germline gives CDR1 SGHDT, CDR2 YYEEEE. With 7 bases removed from V and 4 bases from J, the gap between germline ends came to 18 bases. This CDR3 is built from 15 residues. The data were produced by immunoSEQ multiplex PCR, yet TCRdb's version contains in-frame clones alone and is incomplete. The sample includes hundreds of thousands of clones, 75% to 85% of them seen just once. The data were also submitted as part of a second study, on human thymus T cells. That source adds: Healthy Finnish infants undergoing corrective surgery for congenital heart defects were used as donors. Apparent skewing of V and J gene usage characterized both thymic and blood repertoires. Highly overlapping thymic repertoires among unrelated individuals were reported in related research.

The chain is built from TRBV5-6 and TRBJ1-3; tentatively, D is TRBD1 (5 bases). Sample: thymocytes. This TCR came from a boy under three years old with a congenital heart defect. The CDR3 sequence: CASACGAVQGNTIYF. In DNA form, the CDR3 reads TGTGCCAGCGCCTGTGGGGCGGTACAGGGAAACACCATATATTTT.